This T cell receptor (beta chain) was found in a study of blood T cell repertoires in COVID-19. Study context: In each case, the material was cDNA or gDNA derived from T cells, B-cell-depleted T cells, or PBMCs.

Here immunoSEQ multiplex PCR was the method, and the copy in TCRdb shows in-frame clones only, minus some. Of roughly 58,000 clones listed, roughly 70% are singletons. Germline lookup yields CDR1 LNHDA and CDR2 SQIVND (reference sequence). The germline V and J ends were trimmed by 5 bases and 3 bases, with 10 bases remaining between them. The CDR3 runs to 14 residues. The chain joins TRBV19 to TRBJ1-4; D ambiguous. Sequenced: PBMCs or T cells enriched from blood (not recorded which). The TCR originated in a woman aged 60 to 75 who had been exposed to COVID-19. The CDR3 DNA is TGTGCCAGTAGTCCCGGGAATTCTAATGAAAAACTGTTTTTT. Translated: CASSPGNSNEKLFF.